These 6 T cell receptor beta chains were sequenced from one sample in a study of blood T cell repertoires in COVID-19. The method was immunoSEQ multiplex PCR; TCRdb's version includes in-frame clones alone and lacks a portion of them. The sample holds around 200,000 clones, 83% seen once. The sample taken for sequencing was peripheral blood. The receptors here all came from a woman aged 45-59 years with acute or convalescent COVID-19.

This sequence joins TRBV11-2 and TRBJ2-1; TRBD2 agrees at 8 bases. The CDR3 runs 13 residues. With 4 bases clipped from V and 12 bases from J, the junction kept 8 bases outside the gene matches. CDR1 SGHAT and CDR2 FQNNGV come from the germline V gene. CDR3 sequence: CASSSTQRERQFF. CDR3 DNA sequence: TGTGCCAGCAGCTCTACTCAGCGGGAGAGGCAGTTCTTC.

This clone was seen only a few times. The chain is built from TRBV28 and TRBJ1-2; TRBD1 agrees at 10 bases. This CDR3 region has 14 residues. CDR1 MDHEN and CDR2 SYDVKM come from the germline V gene. V lost 6 bases to trimming and J lost 6 bases; unmatched junction nucleotides: 7. The CDR3 is CASRETGGRDGYTF. In nucleotides, the CDR3 is TGTGCCAGCAGGGAGACAGGGGGCCGGGATGGCTACACCTTC.

The rearrangement links TRBV7-2 to TRBJ1-1, with D perhaps matching TRBD1 (5 bases). There are 15 residues in the CDR3. The germline V gene has CDR1 SGHTA and CDR2 FQGNSA. Deletions cut 5 bases from V and 3 bases from J, with 16 bases between. This CDR3 is CASSPAGISYTEAFF. DNA for the CDR3: TGTGCCAGCAGCCCCGCAGGGATATCCTACACTGAAGCTTTCTTT.

The V call is TRBV23-1, the J call TRBJ1-5; D unresolved. TRBV23-1 is an ORF; its function is uncertain. V lost 0 bases and J lost 6, with 9 bases in between. CDR3 size: 14 residues. The CDR3 region has the DNA TGCGCCAGCAGTCAATCACGGGTAGGTCAGCCCCAGCATTTT. This translates into CASSQSRVGQPQHF.

The J gene is TRBJ2-7, the V gene TRBV6-5; D ambiguous. Trimming took off 6 bases at V and 2 bases at J, with 14 bases between the two ends. The germline V gene has CDR1 MNHEY and CDR2 SVGAGI. This CDR3 has 14 amino acids. CDR3 in amino acids: CASSSKAPPYEQYF. Written as DNA, the CDR3 is TGTGCCAGCAGCTCAAAAGCGCCTCCCTACGAGCAGTACTTC.

V and J are TRBV6-5 and TRBJ1-5; a weak D match, TRBD1 (5 bases). Per the germline V gene, CDR1 is MNHEY and CDR2 is SVGAGI. Between the trimmed V and J ends, which lost 7 bases and 3 bases, there was a span of 16 bases. This CDR3 has 15 amino acids. In DNA form, the CDR3 reads TGTGCCAGCACGCCTGGGCAGGGCATCAATCAGCCCCAGCATTTT. This encodes CASTPGQGINQPQHF.